This is a list of T cell receptor beta chains from one sample in a study of cytomegalovirus exposure and HLA in healthy donors. Generated by immunoSEQ multiplex PCR, the TCRdb table keeps only in-frame clones and is missing some. The sample records fewer than 200,000 clones, approximately 84% being singletons. Sample: PBMCs. The receptors come from a girl under three years old in good health and CMV-seronegative. Both conserved end residues are trimmed from each CDR3. Fields, in order: V gene, D gene, CDR3 protein. A D gene is named only where the DNA matches it firmly.

V gene: TRBV10-3
D gene: NA
CDR3 protein: AISRVLTDTQY

V gene: TRBV4-1
D gene: TRBD2
CDR3 protein: ASSWRQGTSGTGELF

V gene: TRBV5-6
D gene: NA
CDR3 protein: ASSLLTDHQPQH

V gene: TRBV30
D gene: NA
CDR3 protein: AWSFTSVGFSGNTIY

V gene: TRBV6-6
D gene: NA
CDR3 protein: ASREGGTYGYT

V gene: TRBV4-3
D gene: TRBD2
CDR3 protein: ASSQFTSGRAYTGELF

V gene: TRBV7-2
D gene: TRBD2
CDR3 protein: ASSFGLAEYNEQF

V gene: TRBV5-5
D gene: NA
CDR3 protein: ASSLGTGKETQY

V gene: TRBV7-3
D gene: NA
CDR3 protein: ASSRGTQETQY

V gene: TRBV7-9
D gene: TRBD2
CDR3 protein: ASSLGGGGGTDTQY

V gene: TRBV19
D gene: NA
CDR3 protein: ASSIRDSRYYGYT

V gene: TRBV5-6
D gene: NA
CDR3 protein: ASSPLEGVETQY

V gene: TRBV5-1
D gene: TRBD2
CDR3 protein: ASRNGLAGEETQY

V gene: TRBV6-1
D gene: TRBD2
CDR3 protein: ASSETSGGYEQY

V gene: TRBV7-3
D gene: NA
CDR3 protein: ASSSSPQEGETNQPQH

V gene: TRBV5-1
D gene: TRBD2
CDR3 protein: ASSLGSGGAQETQY

V gene: TRBV19
D gene: TRBD1
CDR3 protein: ASSIGDRAHEQY

V gene: TRBV6-1
D gene: NA
CDR3 protein: ASSQGNYGYT

V gene: TRBV4-3
D gene: NA
CDR3 protein: ASSQDETPNTDTQY

V gene: TRBV18
D gene: NA
CDR3 protein: ASSPAGRGDNTEAF

V gene: TRBV5-1
D gene: TRBD2
CDR3 protein: ASSSGASGGLNEQY

V gene: TRBV5-1
D gene: NA
CDR3 protein: ASSLDGTGISTDTQY

V gene: TRBV4-2
D gene: NA
CDR3 protein: ASSQDFADTQY

V gene: TRBV5-8
D gene: NA
CDR3 protein: ASMTTMNTEAF

V gene: TRBV5-8
D gene: NA
CDR3 protein: ASRGGHSLGGGYT

V gene: TRBV10-3
D gene: NA
CDR3 protein: AISGDINYGYT

V gene: TRBV9
D gene: NA
CDR3 protein: ASSVEGTQSSYEQY

V gene: TRBV9
D gene: TRBD2
CDR3 protein: ASSASQGSGRASETQY

V gene: TRBV18
D gene: TRBD1
CDR3 protein: ASSLQGARQPQH

V gene: TRBV5-6
D gene: NA
CDR3 protein: ASSLARSANYGYT

V gene: TRBV2
D gene: TRBD2
CDR3 protein: ATKAGSTDTQY

V gene: TRBV6-1
D gene: NA
CDR3 protein: ASRERGNTEAF

V gene: TRBV27
D gene: NA
CDR3 protein: ASSLTGVGSPLH